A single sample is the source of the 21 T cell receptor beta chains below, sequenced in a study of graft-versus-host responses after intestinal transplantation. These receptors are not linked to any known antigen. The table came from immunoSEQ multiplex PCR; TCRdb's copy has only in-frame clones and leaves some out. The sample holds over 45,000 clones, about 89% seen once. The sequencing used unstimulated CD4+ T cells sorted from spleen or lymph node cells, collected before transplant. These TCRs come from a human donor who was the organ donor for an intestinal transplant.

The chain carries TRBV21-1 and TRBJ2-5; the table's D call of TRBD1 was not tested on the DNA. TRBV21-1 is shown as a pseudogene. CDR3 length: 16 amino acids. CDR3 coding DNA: TGTGCCAGCAGCAAAGGGCCCCCAACGTACCAAGAGACCCAGTACTTC. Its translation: CASSKGPPTYQETQYF.

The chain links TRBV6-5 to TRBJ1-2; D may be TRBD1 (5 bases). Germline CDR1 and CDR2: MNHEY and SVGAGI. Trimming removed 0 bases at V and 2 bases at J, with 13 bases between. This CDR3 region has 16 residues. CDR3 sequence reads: CASSYSIRAGNYGYTF. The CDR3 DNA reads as TGTGCCAGCAGTTACTCGATCCGGGCAGGGAACTATGGCTACACCTTC.

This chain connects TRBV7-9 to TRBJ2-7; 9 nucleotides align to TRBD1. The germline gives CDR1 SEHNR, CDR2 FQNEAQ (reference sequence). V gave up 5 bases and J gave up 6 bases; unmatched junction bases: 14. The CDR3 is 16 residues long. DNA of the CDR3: TGTGCCAGCAGCCGGGACAGGGTAGTTTCAGAGAGCGAGCAGTACTTC. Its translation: CASSRDRVVSESEQYF.

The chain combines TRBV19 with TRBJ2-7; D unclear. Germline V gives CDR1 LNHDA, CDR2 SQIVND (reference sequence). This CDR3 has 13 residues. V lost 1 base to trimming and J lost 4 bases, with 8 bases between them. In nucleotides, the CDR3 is TGTGCCAGTAGTATAGCGGAGTCATACGAGCAGTACTTC. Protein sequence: CASSIAESYEQYF.

CDR3 sequence reads: CASSGTSGTYEQYF. In DNA form, the CDR3 reads TGCGCCAGCAGCGGGACTAGCGGTACCTACGAGCAGTACTTC. The chain combines TRBV5-1 with TRBJ2-7, with 11 bases fitting TRBD2. This CDR3 has 14 amino acids. Losses at the gene ends were 4 bases for V and 2 bases for J; bases not matched to a gene: 2. The germline CDR1 and CDR2 sequences are SGHRS and YFSETQ.

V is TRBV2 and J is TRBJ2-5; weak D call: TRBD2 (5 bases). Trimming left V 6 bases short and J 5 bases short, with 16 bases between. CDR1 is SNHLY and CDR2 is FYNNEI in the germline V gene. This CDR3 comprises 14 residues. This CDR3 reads CASRAGPTGETQYF. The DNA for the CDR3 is TGTGCCAGCAGGGCCGGACCTACGGGGGAGACCCAGTACTTC.

The CDR3 sequence is CASPGGGNYGYTF. The CDR3 nucleotides read TGTGCCAGTCCCGGGGGGGGGAACTATGGCTACACCTTC. The genes are TRBV19 and TRBJ1-2; a weak D match, TRBD1 (5 bases). V lost 8 bases, J lost 2 bases, and 12 bases lay in between. This CDR3 region has 13 residues. Germline-derived CDR1 and CDR2 are LNHDA and SQIVND (reference sequence).

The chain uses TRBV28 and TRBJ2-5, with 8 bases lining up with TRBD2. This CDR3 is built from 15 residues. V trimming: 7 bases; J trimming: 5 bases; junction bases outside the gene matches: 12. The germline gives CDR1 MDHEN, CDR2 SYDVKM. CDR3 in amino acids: CASIPGAGGWETQYF. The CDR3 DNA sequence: TGTGCCAGCATCCCGGGGGCGGGGGGATGGGAGACCCAGTACTTC.

The CDR3 sequence: CASSPQSYNEQFF. DNA for the CDR3: TGCGCCAGCAGTCCTCAGTCCTACAATGAGCAGTTCTTC. J is TRBJ2-1 and V is TRBV10-1; no reliable D call. This CDR3 is built from 13 residues. Germline CDR1 reads WNHNN; CDR2 reads SYGVQD (reference sequence). Trimming left V 5 bases short and J 1 base short, with 6 bases between.

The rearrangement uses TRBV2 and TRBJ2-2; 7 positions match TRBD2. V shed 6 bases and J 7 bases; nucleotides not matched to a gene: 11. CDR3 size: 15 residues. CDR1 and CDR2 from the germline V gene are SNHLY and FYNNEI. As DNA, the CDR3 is TGTGCCAGCAGAGCGGGACCAGGAACAAACGGGGAGCTGTTTTTT. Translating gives CASRAGPGTNGELFF.

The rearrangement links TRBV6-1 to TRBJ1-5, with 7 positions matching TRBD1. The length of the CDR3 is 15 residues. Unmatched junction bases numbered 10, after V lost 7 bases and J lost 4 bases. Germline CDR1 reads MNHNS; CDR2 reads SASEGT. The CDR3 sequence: CASTRTGWGNQPQHF. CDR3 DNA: TGTGCCAGCACTCGGACAGGTTGGGGAAATCAGCCCCAGCATTTT.

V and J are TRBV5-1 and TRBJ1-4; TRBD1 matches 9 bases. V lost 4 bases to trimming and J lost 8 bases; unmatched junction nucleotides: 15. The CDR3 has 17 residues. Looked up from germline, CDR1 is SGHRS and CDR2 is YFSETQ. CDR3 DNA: TGCGCCAGCAGCCCCCTAATTTCGACAGGGGGTAAGGAAAAACTGTTTTTT. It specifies CASSPLISTGGKEKLFF.

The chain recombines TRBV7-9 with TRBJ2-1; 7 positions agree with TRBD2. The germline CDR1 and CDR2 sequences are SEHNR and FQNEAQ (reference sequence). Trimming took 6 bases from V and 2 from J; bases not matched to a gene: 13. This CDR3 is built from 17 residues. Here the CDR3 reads CASSFRSAGVTYNEQFF. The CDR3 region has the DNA TGTGCCAGCAGTTTCCGTTCTGCGGGAGTGACCTACAATGAGCAGTTCTTC.

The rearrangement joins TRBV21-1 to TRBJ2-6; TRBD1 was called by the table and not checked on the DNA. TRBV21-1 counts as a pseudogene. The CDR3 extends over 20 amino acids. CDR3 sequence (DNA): TGTGCCAGCAGCAAAAACCTGAGAGAACAGGGGGCGCCTGGGGCCAACGTCCTGACTTTC. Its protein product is CASSKNLREQGAPGANVLTF.

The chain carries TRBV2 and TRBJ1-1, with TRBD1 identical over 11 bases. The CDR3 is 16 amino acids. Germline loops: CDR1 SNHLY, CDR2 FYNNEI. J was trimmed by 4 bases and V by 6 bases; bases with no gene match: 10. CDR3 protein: CASRRTGGALATEAFF. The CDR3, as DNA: TGTGCCAGCAGGAGGACAGGGGGCGCTTTGGCCACTGAAGCTTTCTTT.

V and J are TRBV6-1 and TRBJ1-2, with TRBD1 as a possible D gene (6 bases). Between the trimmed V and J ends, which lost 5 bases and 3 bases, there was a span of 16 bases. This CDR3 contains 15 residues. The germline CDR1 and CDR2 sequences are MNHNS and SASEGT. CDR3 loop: CASSIRTANYYGYTF. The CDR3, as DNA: TGTGCCAGCAGTATCAGGACAGCGAACTACTATGGCTACACCTTC.

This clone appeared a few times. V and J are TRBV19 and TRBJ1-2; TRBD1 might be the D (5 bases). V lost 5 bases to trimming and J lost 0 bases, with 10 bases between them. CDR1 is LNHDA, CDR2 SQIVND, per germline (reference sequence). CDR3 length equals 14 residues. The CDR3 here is CASSPNRPNYGYTF. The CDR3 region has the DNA TGTGCCAGTAGTCCCAACAGGCCTAACTATGGCTACACCTTC.

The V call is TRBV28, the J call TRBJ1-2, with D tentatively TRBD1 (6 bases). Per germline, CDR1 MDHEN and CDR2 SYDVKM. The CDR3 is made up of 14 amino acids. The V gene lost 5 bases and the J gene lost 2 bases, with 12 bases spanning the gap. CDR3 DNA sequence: TGTGCCAGCAGTCCTCGGACAGCAAACTATGGCTACACCTTC. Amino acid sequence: CASSPRTANYGYTF.

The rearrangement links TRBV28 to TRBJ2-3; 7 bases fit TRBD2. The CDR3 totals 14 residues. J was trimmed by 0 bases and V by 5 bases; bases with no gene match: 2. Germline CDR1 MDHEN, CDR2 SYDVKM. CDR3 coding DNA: TGTGCCAGCAGTACTAGCGTAAGCACAGATACGCAGTATTTT. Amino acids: CASSTSVSTDTQYF.

CDR3 sequence: CASSFGGGGNQPQHF. The DNA of the CDR3 is TGTGCCAGCAGCTTCGGAGGGGGAGGGAATCAGCCCCAGCATTTT. The chain has TRBV5-6 and TRBJ1-5, with D possibly being TRBD1 (6 bases). The CDR3 is 15 amino acids. The V end was cut by 2 bases, the J end by 4 bases, with 13 bases between. From germline, CDR1 is SGHDT and CDR2 YYEEEE. Looking up the rest from reference TRBV5-6 and TRBJ1-5 gives the full variable domain: DAGVTQSPTHLIKTRGQQVTLRCSPKSGHDTVSWYQQALGQGPQFIFQYYEEEERQRGNFPDRFSGHQFPNYSSELNVNALLLGDSALYLCASSFGGGGNQPQHFGDGTRLSIL.

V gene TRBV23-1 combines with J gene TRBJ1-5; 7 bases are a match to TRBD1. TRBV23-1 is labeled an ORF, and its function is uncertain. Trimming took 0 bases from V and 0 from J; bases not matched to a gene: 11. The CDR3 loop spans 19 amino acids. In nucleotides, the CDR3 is TGCGCCAGCAGTCAATCTGAGACAGGGCGCTTTTATAGCAATCAGCCCCAGCATTTT. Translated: CASSQSETGRFYSNQPQHF.